This T cell receptor (beta chain) was found in a study of cytomegalovirus exposure and HLA in healthy donors. General observations from the study: Later, TCR association rates were found to vary by HLA locus, highest for DRB1 and lowest for HLA-C.

The PCR made use of 60 Vbeta and 13 Jbeta primers. Per the original data handling: An analysis that came later counted some 81 million unique TCR beta chains, approximately 9.9 million shared. Produced via immunoSEQ multiplex PCR; TCRdb's table is partial and in-frame only. D and trimming were read from the DNA, whereas the V and J calls and clone size are those reported in that table. This repertoire shows about 120,000 clones, 55% to 65% found once; its top ten account for roughly 9.7%. Of note for this clone: Its antigen is not known.

The germline gives CDR1 MNHNY, CDR2 SVGAGI (reference sequence). This CDR3 has 16 amino acids. The V gene end was trimmed by 7 bases and the J gene end by 14 bases; junction bases not matched to a gene: 18. The genes are TRBV6-6 and TRBJ1-6, with TRBD1 matching 9 bases. Sequenced input: PBMCs. The TCR comes from a woman in her 40s in good health and CMV-seropositive. The DNA of the CDR3 is TGTGCCAGCACCACGACGACAGGGGGTAATCCCAACACCCTCCACTTT. Translation: CASTTTTGGNPNTLHF.